This T cell receptor beta chain was obtained from a study of shared clonotypes between healthy human individuals. Study-level information: The donors, a couple of women and three men, were aged 18 to 49. Every donor yielded three CD4 naive, three CD4 memory, two CD8 naive and one CD8 memory plate. Overall study results and limits: It was expected that sequencing depth would affect clonotype sharing among donors. Estimated richness was generally greater in naive than memory subsets.

CDR1 is SGHRS, CDR2 YFSETQ, per germline. The CDR3 has 14 amino acids. Trimming pared 3 bases from V and 5 bases from J, leaving 12 bases between. Here immunoSEQ multiplex PCR was the method, and the copy in TCRdb shows in-frame clones only, minus some. Of around 2,000,000 clones listed, 95% are singletons. As to this clone: Its target is not known.

This sequence joins TRBV5-1 and TRBJ2-1; D uncertain. This clonotype was sampled from a man between 18 and 35 years old in good health. Sequencing was carried out using naive CD4+ T cells sorted from blood. As for subset: CD45RA+ positively selected. CDR3 DNA sequence: TGCGCCAGCAGCTCGGAAAGAGGAGACAATGAGCAGTTCTTC. The encoded protein is CASSSERGDNEQFF.